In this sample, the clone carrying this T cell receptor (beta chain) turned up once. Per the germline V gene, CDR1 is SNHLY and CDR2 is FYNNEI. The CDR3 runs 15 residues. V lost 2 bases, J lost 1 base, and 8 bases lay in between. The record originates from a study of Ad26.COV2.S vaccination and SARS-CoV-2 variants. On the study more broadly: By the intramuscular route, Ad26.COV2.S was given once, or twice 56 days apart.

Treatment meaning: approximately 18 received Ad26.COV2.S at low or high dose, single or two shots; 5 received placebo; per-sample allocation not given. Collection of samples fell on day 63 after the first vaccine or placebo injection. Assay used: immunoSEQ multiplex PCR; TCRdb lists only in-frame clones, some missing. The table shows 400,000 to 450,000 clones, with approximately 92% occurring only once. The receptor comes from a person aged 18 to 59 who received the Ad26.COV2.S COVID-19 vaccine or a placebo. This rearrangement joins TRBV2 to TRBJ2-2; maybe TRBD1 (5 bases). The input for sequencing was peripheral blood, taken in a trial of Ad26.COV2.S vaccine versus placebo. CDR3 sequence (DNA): TGTGCCAGCAGTGAAACAGGACAGAACACCGGGGAGCTGTTTTTT. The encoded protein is CASSETGQNTGELFF.